This T cell receptor beta chain was captured by sequencing in a study of shared clonotypes between healthy human individuals. Study context: Donor ages ranged 18 to 49 years: two women, a few men. Regarding the study as a whole: Specimens sampled were limited to blood, with tissue repertoires likely differing.

The CDR3 sequence is 14 residues long. The junction had 6 bases not matched to a gene; V was cut back by 6 bases and J by 3 bases. Germline loops: CDR1 MNHEY, CDR2 SVGAGI. Each of the donors was a healthy adult who was HIV-negative and had not had a recent acute infection or vaccination. CD4+ cells were split into CD45RA+ naive and CD45RA-negative memory subsets. Remarks on this clone: Its cognate antigen is unknown. The identical CDR3 is also encoded by other nucleotide sequences in the sample.

Clones were read by immunoSEQ multiplex PCR, and TCRdb kept only the in-frame ones, dropping some. Of 2 million to 3 million clones listed, more than 90% are singletons. The chain recombines TRBV6-5 with TRBJ2-7, with 9 bases fitting TRBD1. Specimen: naive CD4+ T cells sorted from blood. Subset: CD45RA+ positively selected. The receptor was derived from a man aged 18-30 years in good health. The CDR3 protein is CASRPGQGIYEQYF. The CDR3 DNA sequence: TGTGCCAGCAGACCCGGACAGGGGATCTACGAGCAGTACTTC.